This T cell receptor (beta chain) derives from a study of OX40 agonist ivuxolimab in advanced cancers. Context from the whole study: Ivuxolimab, which targeted the costimulatory receptor OX40 (CD134), was an agonistic, fully human IgG2 monoclonal antibody. Intravenous ivuxolimab was administered to patients every 2 weeks at six dose levels: 0.01, 0.1, 0.3, 1.5, 3 and 10 mg/kg. Of the 50 or so patients in dose escalation, 19 had hepatocellular carcinoma, some 15 had melanoma, 9 had renal cell carcinoma and 9 had head and neck cancer. In the dose-escalation cohort, 82.7% of patients were male, and the mean age was approximately 64 years, with a range of roughly 20 to 80. Prior anti-PD-1, anti-PD-L1 or anti-CTLA-4 therapy was permitted, and checkpoint inhibitors had been received by roughly 40% of dose-escalation patients. Partial responses occurred in three dose-escalation patients: two with cutaneous melanoma and one with hepatocellular carcinoma. Peripheral TCRbeta sequencing aimed to test whether ivuxolimab altered TCR sequence diversity and caused clonal T-cell expansion. The monotherapy dose-escalation portion (N ≈ 50 patients) of the phase I ivuxolimab trial is reported in the paper.

To sequence the TCRbeta CDR3 region, genomic DNA was isolated from the sorted cells. TCRbeta CDR3 regions were sequenced using the immunoSEQ Assay. Entries here come from immuneACCESS through TCRdb and include only in-frame sequences with V and J called. Some clones fail to appear in such tables; in the studies checked, an unresolved V gene covers under half of the shortfall, and the cause of the remainder is unknown. The sample table shows about 84,000 clones, and nearly 95% are seen once. Approximately 10% of the sample rests with the top ten. Concerning this clone: Its antigen specificity is not known. The input lacks base qualities; no much larger clone sits a single base away.

Findings and caveats that apply to the study as a whole: At doses of 0.1 to 3.0 mg/kg, clonal expansion of both CD4+ and CD8+ blood T cells was observed from baseline to week 6. Antigen specificity was not determined for the clonally expanded peripheral T cells. In the 0.1-3.0 mg/kg groups, partial responders were among the patients with the lowest normalized peripheral clonal expansion, particularly in CD8+ T cells. On average, CD8+ T cells showed more expanded clones than CD4+ T cells after ivuxolimab. Low levels of normalized T-cell clonal expansion were also seen in some patients who did not respond.

The trial excluded patients who had a history of autoimmune disease or who were on systemic immunosuppression. In every dose cohort, peripheral blood was drawn for TCR sequencing at baseline, cycle 4 day 1, and cycle 7 day 1. The samples were drawn from a first-in-human, open-label, multicenter phase I dose-escalation trial of ivuxolimab. Adults with locally advanced or metastatic melanoma, renal cell, hepatocellular, or head and neck squamous cell carcinoma were enrolled in the trial. CD4+ and CD8+ T cells were sorted separately from peripheral blood before TCR sequencing. This specimen was CD4+ or CD8+ T cells sorted from blood, taken in a trial of the OX40 agonist ivuxolimab. The clonotype comes from an adult with an advanced solid tumor such as melanoma, head and neck, liver or kidney cancer.

The CDR3 region reads CASSIGSGTLYEQYF. The DNA sequence is TGTGCCAGTAGTATCGGTAGCGGGACGTTATACGAGCAGTACTTC. The sequence links TRBV19 to TRBJ2-7, with 8 bases aligning to TRBD2. Compared with germline, V lacks 3 bases and J lacks 4 bases; bases without a gene match: 8. Reading from cysteine to phenylalanine, the CDR3 counts 15 amino acids. The kept DNA is CDR3 alone, 45 bases in frame from the first base. For CDR1 and CDR2, the germline V gene (reference sequence) lists LNHDA and SQIVND.